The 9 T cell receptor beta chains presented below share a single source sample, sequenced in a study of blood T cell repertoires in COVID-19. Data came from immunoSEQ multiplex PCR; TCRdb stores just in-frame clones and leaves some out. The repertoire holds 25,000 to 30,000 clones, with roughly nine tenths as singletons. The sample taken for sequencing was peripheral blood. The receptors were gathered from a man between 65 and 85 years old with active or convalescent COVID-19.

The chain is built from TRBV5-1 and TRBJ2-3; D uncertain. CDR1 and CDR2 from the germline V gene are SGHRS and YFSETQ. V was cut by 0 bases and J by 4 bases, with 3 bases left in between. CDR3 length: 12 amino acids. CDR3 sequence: CASSLAADTQYF. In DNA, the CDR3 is TGCGCCAGCAGCTTGGCTGCAGATACGCAGTATTTT.

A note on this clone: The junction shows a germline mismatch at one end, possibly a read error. The CDR3 here is CATSREGGAVSSF. CDR3 bases: TGTGCCACCAGCAGAGAGGGGGGGGCGGTCTCCTCCTTC. This chain joins TRBV15 and TRBJ1-2; tentatively, D is TRBD1 (6 bases). The V gene's germline CDR1 is LNHNV and CDR2 YYDKDF (reference sequence). This CDR3 is 13 amino acids long.

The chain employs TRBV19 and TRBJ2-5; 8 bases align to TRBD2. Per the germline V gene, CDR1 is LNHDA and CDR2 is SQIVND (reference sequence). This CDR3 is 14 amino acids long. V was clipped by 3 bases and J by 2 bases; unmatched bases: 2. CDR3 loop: CASSMVAGQETQYF. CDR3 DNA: TGTGCCAGTAGTATGGTAGCGGGGCAAGAGACCCAGTACTTC.

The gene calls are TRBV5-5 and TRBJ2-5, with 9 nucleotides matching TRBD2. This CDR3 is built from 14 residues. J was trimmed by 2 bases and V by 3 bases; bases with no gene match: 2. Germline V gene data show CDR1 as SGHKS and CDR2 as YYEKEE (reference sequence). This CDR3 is CASSYAGGQETQYF. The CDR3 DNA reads TGTGCCAGCAGCTACGCGGGGGGGCAAGAGACCCAGTACTTC.

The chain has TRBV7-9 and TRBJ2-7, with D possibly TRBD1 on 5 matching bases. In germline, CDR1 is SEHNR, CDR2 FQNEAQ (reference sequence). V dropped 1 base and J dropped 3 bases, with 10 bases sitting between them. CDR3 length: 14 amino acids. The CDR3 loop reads CASSLGQGFYEQYF. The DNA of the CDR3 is TGTGCCAGCAGCTTAGGCCAGGGTTTCTACGAGCAGTACTTC.

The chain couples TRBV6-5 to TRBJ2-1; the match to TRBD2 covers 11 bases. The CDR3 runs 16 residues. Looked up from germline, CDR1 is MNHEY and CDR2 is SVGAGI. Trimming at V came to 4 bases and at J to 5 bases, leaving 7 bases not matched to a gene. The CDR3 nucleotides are TGTGCCAGCAGTTCCACAGGGACTAGCGGTCACAATGAGCAGTTCTTC. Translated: CASSSTGTSGHNEQFF.

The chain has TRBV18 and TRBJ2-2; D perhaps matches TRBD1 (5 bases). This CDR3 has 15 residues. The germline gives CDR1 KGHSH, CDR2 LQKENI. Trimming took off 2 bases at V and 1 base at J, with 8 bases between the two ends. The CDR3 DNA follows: TGTGCCAGCTCACCAAGTCAGGGGAACACCGGGGAGCTGTTTTTT. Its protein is CASSPSQGNTGELFF. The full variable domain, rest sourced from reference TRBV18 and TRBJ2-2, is NAGVMQNPRHLVRRRGQEARLRCSPMKGHSHVYWYRQLPEEGLKFMVYLQKENIIDESGMPKERFSAEFPKEGPSILRIQQVVRGDSAAYFCASSPSQGNTGELFFGEGSRLTVL.

CDR3 DNA: TGTGCCAGCAGCTTAGGTGTCAGGGGAGTCGGCTATGGCTACACCTTC. Protein sequence: CASSLGVRGVGYGYTF. The chain links TRBV7-9 to TRBJ1-2; the D gene is possibly TRBD1 (6 bases). The CDR3 is made up of 16 amino acids. Trimming removed 1 base at V and 4 bases at J, with 16 bases between. CDR1 is SEHNR, CDR2 FQNEAQ, per germline (reference sequence).

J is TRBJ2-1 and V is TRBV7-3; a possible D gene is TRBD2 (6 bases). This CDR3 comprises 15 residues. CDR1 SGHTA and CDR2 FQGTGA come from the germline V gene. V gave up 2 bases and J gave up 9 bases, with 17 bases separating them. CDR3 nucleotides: TGTGCCAGCAGCTTATCCCTCACTAGCTTCGGTGAGCAGTTCTTC. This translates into CASSLSLTSFGEQFF. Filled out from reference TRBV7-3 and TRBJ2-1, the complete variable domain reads GAGVSQTPSNKVTEKGKYVELRCDPISGHTALYWYRQSLGQGPEFLIYFQGTGAADDSGLPNDRFFAVRPEGSVSTLKIQRTERGDSAVYLCASSLSLTSFGEQFFGPGTRLTVL.